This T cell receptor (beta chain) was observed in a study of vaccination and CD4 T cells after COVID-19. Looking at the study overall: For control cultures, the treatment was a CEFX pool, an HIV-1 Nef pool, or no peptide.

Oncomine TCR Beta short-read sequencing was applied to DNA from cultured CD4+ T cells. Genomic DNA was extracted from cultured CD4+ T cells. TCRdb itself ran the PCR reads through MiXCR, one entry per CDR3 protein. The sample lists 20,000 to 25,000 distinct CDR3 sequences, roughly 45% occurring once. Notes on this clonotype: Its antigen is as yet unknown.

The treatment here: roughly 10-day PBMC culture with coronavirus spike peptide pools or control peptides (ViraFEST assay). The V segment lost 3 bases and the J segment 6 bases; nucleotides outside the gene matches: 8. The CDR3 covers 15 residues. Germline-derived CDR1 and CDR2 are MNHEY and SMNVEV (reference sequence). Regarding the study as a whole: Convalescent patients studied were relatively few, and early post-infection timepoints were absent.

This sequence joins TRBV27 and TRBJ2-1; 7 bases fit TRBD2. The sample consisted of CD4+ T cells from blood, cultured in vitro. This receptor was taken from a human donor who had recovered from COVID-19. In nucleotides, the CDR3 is TGTGCCAGCAGTTTTGCAGCGGGACTCGGCAATGAGCAGTTCTTC. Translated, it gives CASSFAAGLGNEQFF.